This T cell receptor (beta chain) was retrieved from a study of control samples from healthy donors and cancer patients. The germline V and J ends were trimmed by 4 bases and 9 bases, with 29 bases remaining between them. The CDR3 loop spans 18 amino acids. The germline V gene encodes CDR1 SGHKS and CDR2 YYEKEE (reference sequence). Sequencing used immunoSEQ multiplex PCR; TCRdb keeps in-frame clones, though not all of them. This sample has tens of thousands of clones, with over 85% found just once. Sequencing used blood. The sequence was collected from a middle-aged man in good health. V is TRBV5-5 and J is TRBJ1-5, with D possibly matching TRBD1 (5 bases). This CDR3 reads CASSIEESAGPTVWPQHF. DNA of the CDR3: TGTGCCAGCAGCATTGAGGAGTCGGCAGGGCCCACTGTTTGGCCCCAGCATTTT.